The 20 T cell receptor beta chains given below trace back to one sample, sequenced in a study of blood T cell repertoires in COVID-19. Clones were read by immunoSEQ multiplex PCR, and TCRdb kept only the in-frame ones, dropping some. The repertoire consists of about 440,000 clones, with about 91% occurring once and the leading ten covering over 9.5%. Sequencing was done on a sample of peripheral blood. The receptor set was obtained from a woman between 50 and 59 years old with COVID-19, enrolled during active disease.

This rearrangement joins TRBV12-3 or TRBV12-4 to TRBJ1-2, with a weak D call TRBD1 (5 bases). This CDR3 is 13 amino acids long. Deletions cut 5 bases from V and 8 bases from J, with 15 bases between. CDR3 sequence reads: CASSPGLLAGYTF. For the CDR3, the DNA is TGTGCCAGCAGTCCGGGACTCCTGGCGGGCTACACCTTC.

On this clone itself: Additional DNA sequences in this sample encode the identical CDR3. The chain uses TRBV6-5 and TRBJ1-2; D possibly corresponds to TRBD1 (5 bases). Per germline, CDR1 MNHEY and CDR2 SVGAGI. The ends were cut back, 7 bases at V and 2 bases at J, with 8 bases in the middle. The CDR3 runs 12 residues. The DNA for the CDR3 is TGTGCCAGCAATCCAGGGAACTATGGCTACACCTTC. Protein: CASNPGNYGYTF.

The chain carries TRBV29-1 and TRBJ1-2; 9 bases line up with TRBD1. The CDR3 runs 12 residues. Trimming cost V 6 bases and J 7 bases; bases outside gene matches: 6. Germline CDR1 is SQVTM and CDR2 is ANQGSEA. CDR3 sequence: CSVHRGLSGYTF. In DNA, the CDR3 is TGCAGCGTCCACAGGGGGCTTAGTGGCTACACCTTC.

V and J are TRBV11-2 and TRBJ2-1; tentatively, D is TRBD1 (6 bases). The CDR3 has 15 residues. Germline V CDR1 and CDR2: SGHAT, FQNNGV. V was pared by 6 bases and J by 4 bases, with 16 bases between. The CDR3 loop reads CASRPPRQVYNEQFF. The CDR3 DNA reads TGTGCCAGCAGACCCCCGAGACAGGTTTACAATGAGCAGTTCTTC.

J is TRBJ2-7 and V is TRBV3-1 (or the pseudogene TRBV3-2); TRBD2 matches at 11 bases. Germline V CDR1 and CDR2: LGHDT, YNNKEL (reference sequence). V shed 3 bases and J 3 bases; nucleotides not matched to a gene: 1. This CDR3 contains 14 residues. CDR3: CASSQTSGDYEQYF. The CDR3 region has the DNA TGTGCCAGCAGCCAGACTAGCGGGGACTACGAGCAGTACTTC.

V and J are TRBV20-1 and TRBJ2-5, with 8 bases lining up with TRBD2. The germline CDR1 and CDR2 sequences are DFQATT and SNEGSKA (reference sequence). Germline trimming cut 3 bases from V and 4 bases from J; bases unmatched to any gene: 16. The CDR3 runs 17 residues. Written as DNA, the CDR3 is TGCAGTGCTAGTAAGGTCGGGGGGGGTACGAGTGGAGAGACCCAGTACTTC. Residues: CSASKVGGGTSGETQYF.

The gene calls are TRBV7-8 and TRBJ1-6, with 11 bases identical to TRBD1. CDR1 and CDR2 (germline): SGHVS, FQNEAQ. The V and J ends lost 5 bases and 12 bases, in that order; junction bases with no gene match: 9. This CDR3 is built from 15 residues. The CDR3 protein is CASSLVGQGVRPLHF. The CDR3 DNA follows: TGTGCCAGCAGCCTAGTGGGACAGGGGGTTCGACCCCTCCACTTT.

In DNA, the CDR3 is TGTGCCAGCAGCGTAGGACAGCGCACTGAAGCTTTCTTT. Its protein product is CASSVGQRTEAFF. V usage is TRBV9 and J usage is TRBJ1-1, with a tentative D call TRBD1 (5 bases). CDR3 length: 13 amino acids. The germline V and J ends were trimmed by 0 bases and 4 bases, with 7 bases remaining between them. Germline V gene lookup returns CDR1 SGDLS and CDR2 YYNGEE.

The gene calls are TRBV7-9 and TRBJ2-3; D gene uncertain. V was clipped by 4 bases and J by 7 bases, with 9 bases between them. The CDR3 is 12 amino acids. Germline V CDR1 and CDR2: SEHNR, FQNEAQ (reference sequence). The CDR3 region is CASSSALNTQYF. Written as DNA, the CDR3 is TGTGCCAGCAGCTCCGCACTTAATACGCAGTATTTT.

The genes are TRBV2 and TRBJ2-5, with 7 positions matching TRBD1. The CDR3 is 15 residues long. After removal of 4 bases from V and 7 bases from J, the junction contained 12 bases not matched to a gene. Germline loops: CDR1 SNHLY, CDR2 FYNNEI. This chain's CDR3 is CASSGLATAGGTQYF. The DNA of the CDR3 is TGTGCCAGCAGTGGCCTCGCGACGGCAGGGGGGACCCAGTACTTC.

The table lists this clone with a few counts. The V gene is TRBV5-5, the J gene TRBJ1-6; possible D gene TRBD1, 6 bases. Germline lookup yields CDR1 SGHKS and CDR2 YYEKEE (reference sequence). The CDR3 spans 16 residues. The V end lost 3 bases, the J end lost 0 bases, and 10 bases lay between the germline ends. The CDR3 here is CASSSTGSSYNSPLHF. CDR3 sequence (DNA): TGTGCCAGCAGCTCGACAGGTAGCTCCTATAATTCACCCCTCCACTTT.

This rearrangement joins TRBV10-1 to TRBJ2-1, with 7 bases that match TRBD2. Looked up from germline, CDR1 is WNHNN and CDR2 is SYGVQD (reference sequence). V was pared by 5 bases and J by 7 bases, with 8 bases of the junction left unmatched. The CDR3 runs to 14 residues. The CDR3 DNA follows: TGCGCCAGCAGTCGGGGGGACCTTTGGAATGAGCAGTTCTTC. Its translation: CASSRGDLWNEQFF.

This sequence joins TRBV2 and TRBJ1-2, with 7 positions matching TRBD1. Trimming took 4 bases from V and 6 from J; bases not matched to a gene: 8. The CDR3 totals 14 residues. Germline assignment: CDR1 SNHLY and CDR2 FYNNEI. CDR3 region: CASSVFGQANGYTF. The CDR3 bases are TGTGCCAGCAGTGTTTTCGGACAGGCTAATGGCTACACCTTC.

The chain has TRBV24-1 and TRBJ2-4; D unresolved. This CDR3 contains 17 residues. Trimming left V 7 bases short and J 0 bases short, with 18 bases between. Germline values: CDR1 KGHDR, CDR2 SFDVKD. In DNA, the CDR3 is TGTGCCACCAGGAGGATTCCTCGGAGTCTAGCCAAAAACATTCAGTACTTC. Protein: CATRRIPRSLAKNIQYF.

The chain's CDR3 is CASSLDSLGTEAFF. In nucleotides, the CDR3 is TGTGCCAGCTCACTTGACAGTTTGGGCACTGAAGCTTTCTTT. This chain uses TRBV18 with TRBJ1-1; possibly TRBD1 for D (5 bases). The CDR3 is 14 residues long. Trimming removed 4 bases at V and 4 bases at J, with 13 bases between. Germline CDR1 reads KGHSH; CDR2 reads LQKENI.

CDR3: CASSERWTGENGYTF. The CDR3 DNA reads TGTGCCAGCAGCGAGCGCTGGACAGGGGAAAATGGCTACACCTTC. The rearrangement uses TRBV6-5 and TRBJ1-2; 9 bases line up with TRBD1. CDR1 MNHEY and CDR2 SVGAGI come from the germline V gene. The CDR3 extends over 15 amino acids. The V segment lost 6 bases and the J segment 6 bases; nucleotides outside the gene matches: 11.

The rearrangement links TRBV5-6 to TRBJ1-1; 9 bases match TRBD1. This CDR3 region has 14 residues. Germline trimming cut 2 bases from V and 5 bases from J; bases unmatched to any gene: 4. Germline V gene data show CDR1 as SGHDT and CDR2 as YYEEEE. The CDR3 loop reads CASSFGTGHTEAFF. CDR3 in DNA: TGTGCCAGCAGCTTCGGGACAGGGCATACTGAAGCTTTCTTT.

This chain uses TRBV15 with TRBJ2-7; 7 positions agree with TRBD1. The ends lost 0 bases at V and 2 bases at J; junction bases unmatched: 4. The CDR3 consists of 15 residues. The germline V gene encodes CDR1 LNHNV and CDR2 YYDKDF (reference sequence). This CDR3 is CATSREGGRAYEQYF. The CDR3 coding sequence is TGTGCCACCAGCAGAGAAGGGGGCAGGGCCTACGAGCAGTACTTC.

The chain joins TRBV19 to TRBJ2-1, with 12 positions matching TRBD1. This CDR3 has 16 residues. Germline CDR1 and CDR2: LNHDA and SQIVND (reference sequence). Trimming removed 2 bases from V and 9 bases from J; junction bases left unmatched: 8. This CDR3 reads CASSITGTGGRGEQFF. CDR3 DNA sequence: TGTGCCAGTAGTATAACCGGGACAGGGGGCCGGGGTGAGCAGTTCTTC.

The chain is built from TRBV6-5 and TRBJ1-1, with 8 bases matching TRBD1. The CDR3 spans 14 residues. The germline V gene encodes CDR1 MNHEY and CDR2 SVGAGI. Trimming removed 6 bases from V and 5 bases from J; junction bases left unmatched: 8. CDR3 nucleotides: TGTGCCAGCAGCCGGACAGGGATTGAAACTGAAGCTTTCTTT. It yields the protein CASSRTGIETEAFF.